This entry lists 24 T cell receptor beta chains sequenced from one sample in a study of blood T cell repertoires in COVID-19. TCRdb's copy holds only in-frame clones and misses some; the assay was immunoSEQ multiplex PCR. The data show about 140,000 clones, with roughly 78% seen just once and about 3.6% held by the top ten. Sequencing input: peripheral blood. Every receptor here comes from a man in his fifties or sixties with acute or convalescent COVID-19.

The rearrangement uses TRBV10-3 and TRBJ2-3; D may be TRBD1 (7 bases). The CDR3 loop spans 13 amino acids. Germline values: CDR1 ENHRY, CDR2 SYGVKD. V lost 10 bases and J lost 3, with 14 bases in between. The CDR3 DNA reads as TGTGCCAGCCGGGACAGCGGGACAGATACGCAGTATTTT. It is translated as CASRDSGTDTQYF.

This sequence joins TRBV11-2 and TRBJ1-4; 7 bases line up with TRBD1. CDR1 and CDR2 from the germline V gene are SGHAT and FQNNGV. The CDR3 length is 14 residues. J gave up 6 bases and V 6 bases, and 7 bases lay outside the gene matches. The DNA of the CDR3 is TGTGCCAGCAGGTACCGGGACAGCGATGAAAAACTGTTTTTT. Protein: CASRYRDSDEKLFF.

The chain combines TRBV24-1 with TRBJ2-1, with D perhaps TRBD2 (6 bases). The germline V gene has CDR1 KGHDR and CDR2 SFDVKD. CDR3 length: 15 amino acids. Trimming removed 3 bases from V and 0 bases from J, with 8 bases in between. The CDR3 loop is CATSDTGSSYNEQFF. The CDR3 DNA is TGTGCCACCAGTGATACCGGGAGCTCCTACAATGAGCAGTTCTTC.

For the CDR3, the DNA is TGTGCCAGCAGCTTAGGGACAGGTGCCTACGAGCAGTACTTC. Its translation is CASSLGTGAYEQYF. This chain connects TRBV11-2 to TRBJ2-7, with TRBD1 matching 7 bases. V gave up 1 base and J gave up 2 bases; unmatched junction bases: 2. The length of the CDR3 is 14 residues. CDR1 is SGHAT and CDR2 is FQNNGV in the germline V gene.

This rearrangement joins TRBV6-5 to TRBJ2-3; D possibly corresponds to TRBD2 (5 bases). The CDR3 runs to 13 residues. Germline V gene data show CDR1 as MNHEY and CDR2 as SVGAGI. As DNA, the CDR3 is TGTACCTCGAGGGCTCCGAGCGAGAGGGCGCAGTATTTT. Translated: CTSRAPSERAQYF.

On this clone: Relative to the germline gene, one junction end is altered; a read error may explain this. This chain connects TRBV11-2 to TRBJ2-3; 7 positions agree with TRBD1. The length of the CDR3 is 11 residues. CDR1 is SGHAT and CDR2 is FQNNGV in the germline V gene. The DNA for the CDR3 is TGTGCCAGCAGCTCCCCGGGACAGCTGGATTTT. It codes for CASSSPGQLDF.

The chain couples TRBV28 to TRBJ1-3; TRBD1 might be the D (6 bases). This CDR3 comprises 14 residues. The V gene's germline CDR1 is MDHEN and CDR2 SYDVKM. V shed 4 bases and J shed 3 bases, with 10 bases lying between them. The CDR3 DNA reads TGTGCCAGCAGTTCAACAGGGAATGGAAACACCATATATTTT. This gives the protein CASSSTGNGNTIYF.

This chain links TRBV7-2 with TRBJ2-5, with D possibly TRBD1 on 7 matching bases. Germline values: CDR1 SGHTA, CDR2 FQGNSA. V gave up 6 bases and J gave up 9 bases, with 23 bases separating them. The length of the CDR3 is 15 residues. The CDR3 sequence is CASRFGGTQTGAQYF. CDR3 DNA sequence: TGTGCCAGCAGGTTCGGAGGGACACAAACAGGGGCCCAGTACTTC.

J is TRBJ2-1 and V is TRBV7-3, with 9 bases identical to TRBD1. Germline CDR1 SGHTA, CDR2 FQGTGA. The length of the CDR3 is 15 residues. J lost 4 bases, V lost 6 bases, and 7 bases had no gene match. CDR3 residues: CASSPDRGEYNEQFF. For the CDR3, the DNA is TGTGCCAGCAGTCCGGACAGGGGTGAATACAATGAGCAGTTCTTC.

The chain combines TRBV19 with TRBJ1-4; no reliable D call. Germline loops: CDR1 LNHDA, CDR2 SQIVND (reference sequence). Trimming cost V 7 bases and J 0 bases, with 9 bases left between them. This CDR3 is built from 14 residues. In DNA, the CDR3 is TGTGCCAGTACCTTAGTTGCAACTAATGAAAAACTGTTTTTT. Its protein is CASTLVATNEKLFF.

A few counts support this clone. The gene calls are TRBV7-2 and TRBJ2-1; possible D gene TRBD2, 6 bases. V was clipped by 5 bases and J by 8 bases, with 16 bases between them. The CDR3 is 14 residues long. In germline, CDR1 is SGHTA, CDR2 FQGNSA. CDR3 DNA: TGTGCCAGCAGCCCGAGGGACTTCCCCGATGAGCAGTTCTTC. This gives the protein CASSPRDFPDEQFF.

The chain joins TRBV18 to TRBJ2-2, with 10 bases identical to TRBD2. The CDR3 runs to 18 residues. CDR1 and CDR2 (germline): KGHSH, LQKENI. The junction had 10 bases not matched to a gene; V was cut back by 3 bases and J by 3 bases. The chain's CDR3 is CASSPISSGRYDTGELFF. In DNA form, the CDR3 reads TGTGCCAGCTCACCTATATCTAGCGGGAGATACGACACCGGGGAGCTGTTTTTT.

In its sample, this clone was seen once. CDR3 in amino acids: CASSLRAGTGGLNTEAFF. The CDR3 DNA reads TGTGCCAGCAGCTTAAGGGCGGGGACAGGGGGCCTTAACACTGAAGCTTTCTTT. The chain has TRBV7-2 and TRBJ1-1; TRBD1 matches at 12 bases. The ends lost 2 bases at V and 2 bases at J; junction bases unmatched: 9. The CDR3 spans 18 residues. Germline CDR1 SGHTA, CDR2 FQGNSA.

The chain carries TRBV19 and TRBJ1-2; 10 positions match TRBD1. In germline, CDR1 is LNHDA, CDR2 SQIVND (reference sequence). Trimming removed 5 bases from V and 8 bases from J; junction bases left unmatched: 14. The CDR3 extends over 16 amino acids. CDR3 DNA sequence: TGTGCCAGTAGTCCGAGGGGACAGGGGCTTATCGGAGGCTACACCTTC. It is translated as CASSPRGQGLIGGYTF.

J is TRBJ2-2 and V is TRBV19; a weak D match, TRBD1 (6 bases). Deletions cut 6 bases from V and 0 bases from J, with 11 bases between. Per germline, CDR1 LNHDA and CDR2 SQIVND (reference sequence). The CDR3 is made up of 15 amino acids. The CDR3 protein is CASRRTDTNTGELFF. In nucleotides, the CDR3 is TGTGCCAGTAGAAGGACAGATACGAACACCGGGGAGCTGTTTTTT.

The chain combines TRBV30 with TRBJ1-1; a possible D gene is TRBD1 (6 bases). The germline V and J ends were trimmed by 4 bases and 5 bases, with 14 bases remaining between them. Germline CDR1 and CDR2: GTSNPN and SVGIG (reference sequence). The CDR3 is 13 amino acids. CDR3 amino acids: CAWMLGGRTEAFF. The CDR3 bases are TGTGCCTGGATGTTAGGGGGACGGACTGAAGCTTTCTTT.

In DNA, the CDR3 is TGTGCCACCAGCAGAGACAGGGGAACTGAAGCTTTCTTT. Translating it yields CATSRDRGTEAFF. The gene calls are TRBV15 and TRBJ1-1, with a tentative D call TRBD1 (6 bases). This CDR3 comprises 13 residues. The germline V gene encodes CDR1 LNHNV and CDR2 YYDKDF (reference sequence). Trimming removed 0 bases from V and 5 bases from J, with 7 bases in between.

V gene TRBV6-6 combines with J gene TRBJ2-7; D is possibly TRBD1 (6 bases). The V end lost 0 bases, the J end lost 3 bases, and 9 bases lay between the germline ends. This CDR3 has 14 amino acids. CDR1 MNHNY and CDR2 SVGAGI come from the germline V gene (reference sequence). The CDR3 spells CASSYSDSGYEQYF. The CDR3, as DNA: TGTGCCAGCAGTTACTCGGACAGCGGCTACGAGCAGTACTTC.

The chain uses TRBV6-1 and TRBJ2-1, with D perhaps TRBD2 (7 bases). V lost 3 bases to trimming and J lost 2 bases, with 14 bases between them. Germline-derived CDR1 and CDR2 are MNHNS and SASEGT. The CDR3 is 16 residues long. For the CDR3, the DNA is TGTGCCAGCAGTGATCAAGGGGGGGTGGCCTACAATGAGCAGTTCTTC. Translation gives CASSDQGGVAYNEQFF.

The rearrangement uses TRBV28 and TRBJ1-6; a weak D match, TRBD1 (6 bases). The CDR3 loop spans 15 amino acids. V shed 5 bases and J shed 13 bases, with 21 bases lying between them. Germline assignment: CDR1 MDHEN and CDR2 SYDVKM. CDR3 in DNA: TGTGCCAGCAGTCCCAGCCCCCGGGGGGCGTCGCCCCTCCACTTT. Translation gives CASSPSPRGASPLHF.

This rearrangement joins TRBV24-1 to TRBJ1-5, with 10 bases aligning to TRBD1. Germline CDR1 reads KGHDR; CDR2 reads SFDVKD. V dropped 4 bases and J dropped 3; count of bases not matched to a gene: 5. The CDR3 covers 16 residues. CDR3 sequence (DNA): TGTGCCACCAGTGACGCCGGGACAGGGGACAATCAGCCCCAGCATTTT. Residues: CATSDAGTGDNQPQHF.

A few counts support this clone. This chain joins TRBV12-3 or TRBV12-4 and TRBJ1-3, with no clear D. V was shortened by 7 bases and J by 0 bases, with 7 bases between the two germline ends. This CDR3 is 13 amino acids long. This CDR3 reads CASIQSSGNTIYF. The CDR3 nucleotides are TGTGCCAGCATACAGAGCTCTGGAAACACCATATATTTT.

The J gene is TRBJ1-5, the V gene TRBV7-9, with D unresolved. The germline V gene encodes CDR1 SEHNR and CDR2 FQNEAQ (reference sequence). V dropped 1 base and J dropped 4 bases, with 5 bases sitting between them. The CDR3 has 13 amino acids. The CDR3 coding sequence is TGTGCCAGCAGCTTAGGGCAGAATCAGCCCCAGCATTTT. Translated: CASSLGQNQPQHF.

A few counts support this clone. The chain carries TRBV11-1 and TRBJ2-5, with 8 positions matching TRBD1. The CDR3 runs 14 residues. From germline, CDR1 is SGHAT and CDR2 FQDESV (reference sequence). Losses at the gene ends were 4 bases for V and 4 bases for J; bases not matched to a gene: 5. CDR3 loop: CASSSDRVRETQYF. CDR3 sequence (DNA): TGTGCCAGCAGCTCGGACAGGGTGAGAGAGACCCAGTACTTC.